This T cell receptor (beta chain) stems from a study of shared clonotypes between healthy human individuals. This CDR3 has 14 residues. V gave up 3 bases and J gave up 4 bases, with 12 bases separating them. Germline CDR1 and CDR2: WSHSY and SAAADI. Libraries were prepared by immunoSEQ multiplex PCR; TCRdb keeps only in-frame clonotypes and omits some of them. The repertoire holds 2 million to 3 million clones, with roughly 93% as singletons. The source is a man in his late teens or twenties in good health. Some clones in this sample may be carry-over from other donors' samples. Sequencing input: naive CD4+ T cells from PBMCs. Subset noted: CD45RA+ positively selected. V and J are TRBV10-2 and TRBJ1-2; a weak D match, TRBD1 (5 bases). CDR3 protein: CASSDPQGVYGYTF. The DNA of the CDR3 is TGCGCCAGCAGTGACCCCCAGGGAGTCTATGGCTACACCTTC.